Listed below are T cell receptor beta chains from one sample, sequenced in a study of T and B cells in COVID-19 patients. MiXCR, applied by TCRdb to the multiplex PCR reads, yields one record per CDR3 protein. The sample has about 5,200 distinct CDR3 sequences, roughly 30% seen once; the top ten hold 5% to 7%. Specimen: blood. Every receptor here comes from a human donor with active COVID-19. CDR3s leave out the opening cysteine and the closing phenylalanine or tryptophan. Fields, in order: J gene, V gene, CDR3 protein.

TRBJ2-2 TRBV11-2 ASILGGTGELF
TRBJ2-7 TRBV29-1 SVDPGTAAYEQY
TRBJ2-1 TRBV7-2 ASSLGRSTNEQF
TRBJ2-4 TRBV10-1 ASSTGTGMNIQY
TRBJ2-6 TRBV7-9 ASSLTESTGANVLT
TRBJ2-1 TRBV15 ATSRDRGSYNEQF
TRBJ1-3 TRBV7-6 ASSVQGGIGNTIY
TRBJ1-1 TRBV20-1 SARYPRENTEAF
TRBJ2-2 TRBV29-1 SVARVVSRDGELF
TRBJ2-1 TRBV6-2/TRBV6-3 ASRNTGASYNEQF
TRBJ1-3 TRBV12-3/TRBV12-4 ASSSFRGSGNTIY
TRBJ2-1 TRBV6-5 ASSYPGALSNEQF
TRBJ2-1 TRBV19 ASSIGGGTYNEQF
TRBJ2-7 TRBV19 ASSAGDEQY
TRBJ2-5 TRBV7-2 ASSLAGVGGRETQY
TRBJ2-3 TRBV18 ASSPIGTGPRADTQY
TRBJ2-3 TRBV9 ASSVEGIGTDTQY
TRBJ2-7 TRBV15 ATSRRLLDEQY
TRBJ1-1 TRBV5-4 ASSSRNTEAF
TRBJ2-5 TRBV19 ASSPPRAVQETQY
TRBJ2-5 TRBV4-1 ASSQVWPSNPIETQY
TRBJ2-2 TRBV24-1 ATSGTRDTGELF
TRBJ2-5 TRBV19 ASSGLAGDETQY
TRBJ2-5 TRBV7-9 ASSLEGAQETQY
TRBJ2-5 TRBV5-6 ASSQVTGTQY
TRBJ2-1 TRBV5-1 ASSLVSGGSSYNEQF
TRBJ1-2 TRBV6-5 ASSRQGARYGYT
TRBJ1-2 TRBV6-5 ASRTGDYGYT
TRBJ1-1 TRBV5-1 ASSLAPTGGLNTEAF
TRBJ2-2 TRBV19 ASSITGSTGELF
TRBJ2-2 TRBV6-6 ASSYSRVAEGTGELF
TRBJ1-6 TRBV6-6 ASSYSGQNNSPLH
TRBJ1-6 TRBV6-5 ASSGDRDTDSYNLPLH
TRBJ1-3 TRBV6-5 ASSHVNSKGNTIY
TRBJ1-1 TRBV18 ASSPSGNTEAF
TRBJ2-1 TRBV12-3/TRBV12-4 ASSLTGYNEQF
TRBJ2-1 TRBV20-1 SADAAEQF
TRBJ2-7 TRBV29-1 SAGPGPQHEQY
TRBJ2-1 TRBV11-1 ASSLAGVANNEQF
TRBJ1-5 TRBV14 ASSLGSLGAQH
TRBJ2-1 TRBV29-1 SVRTSGVNLNEQF
TRBJ2-5 TRBV7-6 ASSSTTMTQY
TRBJ2-1 TRBV5-1 ASSSTGNSYNEQF
TRBJ2-1 TRBV5-1 ASSSAGQGTNEQF
TRBJ1-3 TRBV5-4 ASSWGTTGTGNSIY
TRBJ2-1 TRBV14 ASSPNFLAGGRNEQF
TRBJ1-4 TRBV30 AWSVKGASEKLF
TRBJ2-7 TRBV20-1 SARMARGGPREQY
TRBJ1-2 TRBV7-5 ISVSEALHRDRAGYGYT